Listed here are 21 T cell receptor beta chains from one sample, sequenced in a study of cytomegalovirus exposure and HLA in healthy donors. The primer mix had 60 Vbeta and 13 Jbeta primers. Libraries were prepared by immunoSEQ multiplex PCR; TCRdb keeps only in-frame clonotypes and omits some of them. The profile shows 120,000 or so clones, about 8.6% of them singletons. The sample was PBMCs. These receptors all stem from a woman aged 40 to 50 in good health and CMV-seropositive.

The sample holds a few counts of this clone. This rearrangement joins TRBV7-9 to TRBJ1-2, with 9 bases aligning to TRBD1. Trimming removed 1 base from V and 5 bases from J; junction bases left unmatched: 5. The CDR3 is 15 residues long. Germline V gives CDR1 SEHNR, CDR2 FQNEAQ (reference sequence). CDR3: CASSLGTGVEYGYTF. CDR3 DNA sequence: TGTGCCAGCAGCTTAGGGACAGGGGTTGAATATGGCTACACCTTC. Looking up the rest from reference TRBV7-9 and TRBJ1-2 gives the full variable domain: DTGVSQNPRHKITKRGQNVTFRCDPISEHNRLYWYRQTLGQGPEFLTYFQNEAQLEKSRLLSDRFSAERPKGSFSTLEIQRTEQGDSAMYLCASSLGTGVEYGYTFGSGTRLTVV.

The rearrangement links TRBV27 to TRBJ1-2, with D possibly being TRBD1 (6 bases). This CDR3 is built from 16 residues. The germline gives CDR1 MNHEY, CDR2 SMNVEV (reference sequence). The ends were cut back, 0 bases at V and 8 bases at J, with 19 bases in the middle. CDR3 residues: CASSLSITGTVGGYTF. The CDR3 bases are TGTGCCAGCAGTTTATCGATAACAGGGACCGTGGGGGGCTACACCTTC.

This chain connects TRBV6-4 to TRBJ2-7, with TRBD1 matching over 8 bases. Looked up from germline, CDR1 is MRHNA and CDR2 is SNTAGT. The CDR3 has 14 residues. V was pared by 6 bases and J by 1 base, with 5 bases of the junction left unmatched. The CDR3, as DNA: TGTGCCAGCAGGAGGGACAGGCATTCCTACGAGCAGTACTTC. Protein sequence: CASRRDRHSYEQYF.

The chain uses TRBV25-1 and TRBJ1-1; weak D call: TRBD1 (6 bases). The CDR3 consists of 16 residues. Germline V gene lookup returns CDR1 MGHDK and CDR2 SYGVNS. The V end was cut by 4 bases, the J end by 5 bases, with 20 bases between. The CDR3 coding sequence is TGTGCCAGCAGTGCCTTCGAACAGGGAAGAGGAACTGAAGCTTTCTTT. Translation: CASSAFEQGRGTEAFF.

This clone appeared a few times. The V call is TRBV18, the J call TRBJ1-6; no clear D. Germline V gives CDR1 KGHSH, CDR2 LQKENI. V lost 0 bases and J lost 10, with 10 bases in between. The CDR3 has 14 residues. CDR3 bases: TGTGCCAGCTCACCACCGGGAGGCTCATCACCCCTCCACTTT. It specifies CASSPPGGSSPLHF.

V usage is TRBV7-9 and J usage is TRBJ2-1; possibly TRBD1 for D (6 bases). V was clipped by 7 bases and J by 6 bases, with 13 bases between them. Germline V lookup: CDR1 SEHNR, CDR2 FQNEAQ (reference sequence). CDR3 length: 13 residues. The DNA of the CDR3 is TGTGCCAGCATCTCAGAAGGGGGCAATGAGCAGTTCTTC. It encodes CASISEGGNEQFF.

This clone was counted a single time. The rearrangement uses TRBV28 and TRBJ2-3, with 7 bases matching TRBD1. V was clipped by 1 base and J by 3 bases; unmatched bases: 10. The germline CDR1 and CDR2 sequences are MDHEN and SYDVKM. The CDR3 extends over 17 amino acids. The CDR3 region has the DNA TGTGCCAGCAGTTTATTAACTCGAGGGGGCCTGACAGATACGCAGTATTTT. Translation gives CASSLLTRGGLTDTQYF.

This clone was seen a handful of times. The genes are TRBV13 and TRBJ2-2; the D is unclear. The CDR3 loop spans 16 amino acids. Trimming took off 2 bases at V and 0 bases at J, with 10 bases between the two ends. Germline CDR1 PRHDT, CDR2 FYEKMQ (reference sequence). CDR3 DNA sequence: TGTGCCAGCAGCTTACGGGTCTTTTCGAACACCGGGGAGCTGTTTTTT. It translates to CASSLRVFSNTGELFF.

This clone has only a few counts. The chain is built from TRBV7-3 and TRBJ2-5; D call uncertain. V was shortened by 4 bases and J by 4 bases, with 13 bases between the two germline ends. The germline V gene has CDR1 SGHTA and CDR2 FQGTGA. The CDR3 consists of 14 residues. The CDR3 loop reads CASSSPPGSETQYF. The CDR3 DNA is TGTGCCAGCAGCTCCCCTCCCGGTTCAGAGACCCAGTACTTC.

Only a few counts were recorded for this clone. The chain combines TRBV30 with TRBJ1-5; maybe TRBD1 (5 bases). Between the trimmed V and J ends, which lost 4 bases and 4 bases, there was a span of 14 bases. CDR1 and CDR2 (germline): GTSNPN, SVGIG (reference sequence). The CDR3 sequence is 14 residues long. The CDR3 reads CAWTPPGRNQPQHF. As DNA, the CDR3 is TGTGCCTGGACCCCCCCAGGGAGGAATCAGCCCCAGCATTTT.

This clone has a handful of counts. Other DNA sequences in the same sample also yield this CDR3. The chain recombines TRBV5-1 with TRBJ1-1; 7 nucleotides align to TRBD1. J gave up 14 bases and V 0 bases, and 10 bases lay outside the gene matches. The CDR3 totals 13 residues. The germline CDR1 and CDR2 sequences are SGHRS and YFSETQ. CDR3 nucleotides: TGCGCCAGCAGCTTGGAGCTGACAGGGACAGCCTTCTTT. Its translation is CASSLELTGTAFF.

This clone was recorded a few times. J is TRBJ2-4 and V is TRBV29-1; 7 bases line up with TRBD1. This CDR3 comprises 13 residues. The V gene end was trimmed by 4 bases and the J gene end by 13 bases; junction bases not matched to a gene: 13. Germline V gives CDR1 SQVTM, CDR2 ANQGSEA. The CDR3 DNA is TGCAGCGTTGGGGGACAGCATAGGGCATCCCAGTACTTC. It encodes CSVGGQHRASQYF.

V usage is TRBV6-5 and J usage is TRBJ2-7, with TRBD2 as a possible D gene (5 bases). Trimming left V 6 bases short and J 3 bases short, with 12 bases between. The CDR3 totals 13 residues. The germline gives CDR1 MNHEY, CDR2 SVGAGI. The CDR3: CASRETKYYEQYF. Written as DNA, the CDR3 is TGTGCCAGCAGGGAGACTAAGTACTACGAGCAGTACTTC.

This clone was recorded a few times. The chain is built from TRBV18 and TRBJ1-2; 9 nucleotides agree with TRBD1. There are 17 residues in the CDR3. V lost 6 bases to trimming and J lost 0 bases; unmatched junction nucleotides: 11. From germline, CDR1 is KGHSH and CDR2 LQKENI. CDR3 sequence reads: CASSPGQGRLSNYGYTF. The CDR3 bases are TGTGCCAGCTCGCCCGGACAGGGGCGACTGTCTAACTATGGCTACACCTTC.

Only a few counts were recorded for this clone. As DNA, the CDR3 is TGTGCCAGCAGCCCCGACAGGGGGTACGAGCAGTACTTC. Translating gives CASSPDRGYEQYF. The chain joins TRBV7-6 to TRBJ2-7; 9 nucleotides line up with TRBD1. V was clipped by 5 bases and J by 4 bases; unmatched bases: 3. Germline CDR1 reads SGHVS; CDR2 reads FNYEAQ. This CDR3 has 13 amino acids. The full variable domain, its missing parts supplied by reference TRBV7-6 and TRBJ2-7, is GAGVSQSPRYKVTKRGQDVALRCDPISGHVSLYWYRQALGQGPEFLTYFNYEAQQDKSGLPNDRFSAERPEGSISTLTIQRTEQRDSAMYRCASSPDRGYEQYFGPGTRLTVT.

This clone was observed a handful of times. V and J are TRBV4-1 and TRBJ1-1, with D perhaps matching TRBD1 (5 bases). Germline-derived CDR1 and CDR2 are MGHRA and YSYEKL. With 4 bases removed from V and 2 bases from J, the gap between germline ends came to 11 bases. The CDR3 contains 14 residues. CDR3 sequence reads: CASSPQGRNTEAFF. The DNA for the CDR3 is TGCGCCAGCAGCCCCCAGGGCAGAAACACTGAAGCTTTCTTT.

This chain links TRBV2 with TRBJ1-4; 7 bases map to TRBD1. V dropped 6 bases and J dropped 0; count of bases not matched to a gene: 1. Per germline, CDR1 SNHLY and CDR2 FYNNEI. The CDR3 is 14 amino acids. The CDR3 here is CASRGTATNEKLFF. CDR3 nucleotides: TGTGCCAGCAGAGGGACAGCAACTAATGAAAAACTGTTTTTT.

A few counts support this clone. V is TRBV2 and J is TRBJ1-2; D gene unclear. The CDR3 is made up of 13 amino acids. The germline V gene has CDR1 SNHLY and CDR2 FYNNEI. Between the trimmed V and J ends, which lost 3 bases and 2 bases, there was a span of 7 bases. In nucleotides, the CDR3 is TGTGCCAGCAGTGAGGAGCGGAACTATGGCTACACCTTC. This gives the protein CASSEERNYGYTF.

This clone was picked up a small number of times. The genes are TRBV27 and TRBJ1-1, with D unclear. The CDR3 length is 15 residues. Looked up from germline, CDR1 is MNHEY and CDR2 is SMNVEV (reference sequence). Trimming left V 0 bases short and J 2 bases short, with 10 bases between. This CDR3 is CASSLSSPLNTEAFF. The CDR3 DNA sequence: TGTGCCAGCAGTTTATCGAGCCCCTTAAACACTGAAGCTTTCTTT.

The rearrangement uses TRBV6-6 and TRBJ2-1; 10 bases agree with TRBD2. The germline V gene has CDR1 MNHNY and CDR2 SVGAGI (reference sequence). The CDR3 runs to 16 residues. The V segment lost 6 bases and the J segment 10 bases; nucleotides outside the gene matches: 15. CDR3 loop: CASRTGTSEGSREQFF. The CDR3 DNA sequence: TGTGCCAGCAGAACCGGGACTAGCGAAGGTAGTCGGGAGCAGTTCTTC.

Here the CDR3 reads CAWRTGTGSTYEQYF. The CDR3 nucleotides read TGTGCCTGGAGAACCGGGACAGGTAGCACCTACGAGCAGTACTTC. This chain connects TRBV30 to TRBJ2-7; the match to TRBD1 covers 8 bases. Germline V lookup: CDR1 GTSNPN, CDR2 SVGIG (reference sequence). This CDR3 is built from 15 residues. Germline trimming cut 3 bases from V and 2 bases from J; bases unmatched to any gene: 9.